These 27 T cell receptor beta chains were sequenced from one sample in a study of somatic mutations in cytotoxic T cells in rheumatoid arthritis. Only in-frame clones appear in the TCRdb table, and some are missing; sequencing was by immunoSEQ multiplex PCR. The sample has tens of thousands of clones, roughly four fifths seen once. The source material was CD8+ T cells sorted from blood. These TCRs come from a man aged 40-49 years in good health.

The J gene is TRBJ2-3, the V gene TRBV7-9; D gene uncertain. V gave up 8 bases and J gave up 0 bases, with 6 bases separating them. This CDR3 is built from 12 residues. Looked up from germline, CDR1 is SEHNR and CDR2 is FQNEAQ (reference sequence). The CDR3 DNA reads TGTGCCAGCGGGGATAGCACAGATACGCAGTATTTT. Translating gives CASGDSTDTQYF.

The rearrangement uses TRBV25-1 and TRBJ2-1, with a weak D call TRBD2 (6 bases). Trimming shortened V by 3 bases and J by 6 bases, and 15 bases separated the two germline ends. Germline assignment: CDR1 MGHDK and CDR2 SYGVNS. The length of the CDR3 is 15 residues. The CDR3 region has the DNA TGTGCCAGCAGTGAGGGACTTTCCGTCGCCAATGAGCAGTTCTTC. It is translated as CASSEGLSVANEQFF.

This clone was observed a handful of times. In DNA, the CDR3 is TGTGCCAGCAGCTTTCTACAGGGGGGGCCGTCTGACGAGCAGTACTTC. It codes for CASSFLQGGPSDEQYF. The rearrangement links TRBV7-6 to TRBJ2-7; TRBD1 might be the D (8 bases). The CDR3 contains 16 residues. Germline V CDR1 and CDR2: SGHVS, FNYEAQ. V lost 3 bases and J lost 5, with 20 bases in between.

This chain uses TRBV10-2 with TRBJ1-2; D gene unclear. V was clipped by 6 bases and J by 2 bases, with 10 bases between them. The CDR3 consists of 13 residues. Germline values: CDR1 WSHSY, CDR2 SAAADI. Here the CDR3 DNA reads TGCGCCAGCAGCGACACCTTGAACTATGGCTACACCTTC. Amino acids: CASSDTLNYGYTF.

The chain employs TRBV28 and TRBJ2-7; maybe TRBD2 (6 bases). CDR1 and CDR2 from the germline V gene are MDHEN and SYDVKM. This CDR3 has 12 residues. V was trimmed by 3 bases and J by 13 bases, leaving 16 bases between them. This chain's CDR3 is CASSFPGGGEYF. Written as DNA, the CDR3 is TGTGCCAGCAGTTTTCCTGGGGGAGGCGAATACTTC.

The chain carries TRBV10-3 and TRBJ2-3; 9 bases agree with TRBD2. Trimming cost V 6 bases and J 2 bases; bases outside gene matches: 9. The CDR3 runs to 16 residues. CDR1 and CDR2 (germline): ENHRY, SYGVKD. CDR3 DNA: TGTGCCATCAGGGGGGGACTAGCCCTACTCACAGATACGCAGTATTTT. Translated: CAIRGGLALLTDTQYF.

V gene TRBV19 combines with J gene TRBJ2-1; 11 bases map to TRBD2. This CDR3 is built from 16 residues. The germline V gene has CDR1 LNHDA and CDR2 SQIVND (reference sequence). After removal of 5 bases from V and 2 bases from J, the junction contained 5 bases not matched to a gene. DNA for the CDR3: TGTGCCAGTAGTTCACTAGCGGGAGTGACCTACAATGAGCAGTTCTTC. As protein: CASSSLAGVTYNEQFF.

This clone rates as medium-sized. The gene calls are TRBV10-2 and TRBJ2-7; 8 bases are shared with TRBD2. J was trimmed by 2 bases and V by 5 bases; bases with no gene match: 8. Germline values: CDR1 WSHSY, CDR2 SAAADI. The CDR3 is made up of 15 amino acids. CDR3 loop: CASSRGLAETYEQYF. DNA of the CDR3: TGCGCCAGCAGTAGAGGACTAGCCGAGACCTACGAGCAGTACTTC.

The chain couples TRBV6-5 to TRBJ1-5; D is perhaps TRBD1 (6 bases). The V gene lost 0 bases and the J gene lost 0 bases, with 9 bases spanning the gap. The V gene's germline CDR1 is MNHEY and CDR2 SVGAGI. The length of the CDR3 is 16 residues. The CDR3 here is CASSYSGHFSNQPQHF. CDR3 in DNA: TGTGCCAGCAGTTACTCGGGACACTTTAGCAATCAGCCCCAGCATTTT.

The gene calls are TRBV20-1 and TRBJ1-1; D remains ambiguous. This CDR3 is built from 11 residues. The ends were cut back, 5 bases at V and 6 bases at J, with 10 bases in the middle. Looked up from germline, CDR1 is DFQATT and CDR2 is SNEGSKA (reference sequence). Written as DNA, the CDR3 is TGCAGTGCTCGAAGTAGTCCTGAAGCTTTCTTT. Residues: CSARSSPEAFF.

The sample holds one count of this clone. The chain recombines TRBV27 with TRBJ2-1, with a tentative D call TRBD2 (6 bases). The germline V and J ends were trimmed by 6 bases and 2 bases, with 17 bases remaining between them. The V gene's germline CDR1 is MNHEY and CDR2 SMNVEV (reference sequence). This CDR3 has 16 amino acids. CDR3 in DNA: TGTGCCAGCAGCCCATCGTTGGCTAGCGCCTACAATGAGCAGTTCTTC. This gives the protein CASSPSLASAYNEQFF.

J is TRBJ1-3 and V is TRBV25-1, with a possible D match to TRBD1 (5 bases). Deletions cut 6 bases from V and 2 bases from J, with 11 bases between. In germline, CDR1 is MGHDK, CDR2 SYGVNS. The CDR3 contains 14 residues. The CDR3 sequence is CASRLGVPGNTIYF. The DNA for the CDR3 is TGTGCCAGCAGATTGGGGGTTCCTGGAAACACCATATATTTT.

The chain combines TRBV4-1 with TRBJ1-4; the match to TRBD1 covers 7 bases. The J segment lost 8 bases and the V segment lost 0 bases, leaving 3 bases of the junction unmatched. The CDR3 has 14 amino acids. Germline CDR1 reads MGHRA; CDR2 reads YSYEKL. In DNA, the CDR3 is TGCGCCAGCAGCCAAGAAGCAGGGGGAGAAAAACTGTTTTTT. Its translation is CASSQEAGGEKLFF.

This chain links TRBV9 with TRBJ2-1; D is possibly TRBD1 (5 bases). This CDR3 comprises 17 residues. The V gene lost 2 bases and the J gene lost 0 bases, with 15 bases spanning the gap. Germline V lookup: CDR1 SGDLS, CDR2 YYNGEE. CDR3 bases: TGTGCCAGCAGCGTCCTTGGCTCCACAGGCTCCTACAATGAGCAGTTCTTC. It yields the protein CASSVLGSTGSYNEQFF.

J is TRBJ1-2 and V is TRBV20-1; D remains ambiguous. V gave up 2 bases and J gave up 7 bases, with 2 bases separating them. The CDR3 loop spans 9 amino acids. Germline CDR1 is DFQATT and CDR2 is SNEGSKA (reference sequence). CDR3 in DNA: TGCAGTGCTAGACTTGGCTACACCTTC. Encoded protein: CSARLGYTF.

V is TRBV6-1 and J is TRBJ1-5; no clear D. Trimming cost V 2 bases and J 2 bases, with 10 bases left between them. The CDR3 is 15 amino acids. Germline-derived CDR1 and CDR2 are MNHNS and SASEGT. The CDR3 sequence: CASSESSWGNQPQHF. CDR3 DNA: TGTGCCAGCAGTGAATCCTCCTGGGGCAATCAGCCCCAGCATTTT.

This chain uses TRBV19 with TRBJ1-2; 7 bases line up with TRBD1. The trim removed 5 bases at V and 8 bases at J, leaving 8 bases unmatched. The CDR3 is 13 residues long. Per germline, CDR1 LNHDA and CDR2 SQIVND (reference sequence). CDR3 DNA: TGTGCCAGTAGTCGCCGGACAGGAAACGGCTACACCTTC. The encoded protein is CASSRRTGNGYTF.

The chain uses TRBV28 and TRBJ1-6; D may be TRBD1 (5 bases). Trimming removed 2 bases at V and 0 bases at J, with 8 bases between. The CDR3 runs 16 residues. Germline CDR1 and CDR2: MDHEN and SYDVKM. In DNA, the CDR3 is TGTGCCAGCAGTTTAACAGGCAGCTCCTATAATTCACCCCTCCACTTT. Translated, it gives CASSLTGSSYNSPLHF.

V is TRBV6-5 and J is TRBJ1-1; D is uncertain. V gave up 4 bases and J gave up 4 bases, with 7 bases separating them. The CDR3 covers 12 residues. CDR1 and CDR2 from the germline V gene are MNHEY and SVGAGI. This CDR3 reads CASSLAGTEAFF. DNA for the CDR3: TGTGCCAGCAGTTTAGCGGGCACTGAAGCTTTCTTT.

The chain employs TRBV7-2 and TRBJ2-7; TRBD1 matches at 8 bases. Unmatched junction bases numbered 6, after V lost 5 bases and J lost 3 bases. Germline V lookup: CDR1 SGHTA, CDR2 FQGNSA. This CDR3 is built from 14 residues. CDR3 sequence reads: CASSLLDRGYEQYF. In DNA form, the CDR3 reads TGTGCCAGCAGCCTCCTCGACAGGGGCTACGAGCAGTACTTC.

The chain uses TRBV7-9 and TRBJ2-5; D gene unclear. Per the germline V gene, CDR1 is SEHNR and CDR2 is FQNEAQ (reference sequence). V lost 3 bases to trimming and J lost 1 base, with 6 bases between them. This CDR3 region has 13 residues. The DNA of the CDR3 is TGTGCCAGCAGCTTGGGCAGCCAAGAGACCCAGTACTTC. It translates to CASSLGSQETQYF.

The chain recombines TRBV7-9 with TRBJ2-1; 12 bases are a match to TRBD2. Germline V CDR1 and CDR2: SEHNR, FQNEAQ (reference sequence). The CDR3 totals 16 residues. The ends lost 4 bases at V and 12 bases at J; junction bases unmatched: 13. The CDR3 DNA reads TGTGCCAGCAGCTCAAATGGACTAGCGGGGCCGCTTGGGCAGTTCTTC. Its protein product is CASSSNGLAGPLGQFF.

The chain links TRBV7-9 to TRBJ1-5; TRBD1 aligns across 7 bases. From germline, CDR1 is SEHNR and CDR2 FQNEAQ (reference sequence). This CDR3 has 17 residues. Trimming removed 2 bases from V and 1 base from J; junction bases left unmatched: 8. The DNA for the CDR3 is TGTGCCAGCAGCTTACGGACAGGCCGAACCAGCAATCAGCCCCAGCATTTT. This encodes CASSLRTGRTSNQPQHF.

The gene calls are TRBV6-5 and TRBJ1-1, with D unresolved. The CDR3 contains 12 residues. Germline V gives CDR1 MNHEY, CDR2 SVGAGI. V was trimmed by 6 bases and J by 5 bases, leaving 10 bases between them. In DNA, the CDR3 is TGTGCCAGCAGGGCCGGGTTGACTGAAGCTTTCTTT. Protein sequence: CASRAGLTEAFF.

This clone has just one count. The rearrangement uses TRBV27 and TRBJ2-1, with D possibly matching TRBD2 (6 bases). Trimming shortened V by 7 bases and J by 1 base, and 20 bases separated the two germline ends. The V gene's germline CDR1 is MNHEY and CDR2 SMNVEV (reference sequence). This CDR3 is built from 17 residues. CDR3 residues: CASTPIQIAGSYNEQFF. DNA for the CDR3: TGTGCCAGCACCCCAATCCAAATCGCGGGGTCCTACAATGAGCAGTTCTTC.

The rearrangement joins TRBV6-1 to TRBJ2-7, with TRBD2 matching over 10 bases. The germline CDR1 and CDR2 sequences are MNHNS and SASEGT. V shed 6 bases, J shed 0 bases, and the junction held 5 bases outside the gene matches. This CDR3 is 15 amino acids long. This chain's CDR3 is CASSLAGGSSYEQYF. The CDR3 DNA is TGTGCCAGCAGCTTAGCGGGGGGCAGCTCCTACGAGCAGTACTTC.

The rearrangement joins TRBV7-9 to TRBJ1-2; 9 bases match TRBD1. Germline V CDR1 and CDR2: SEHNR, FQNEAQ (reference sequence). Unmatched junction bases numbered 11, after V lost 5 bases and J lost 1 base. This CDR3 is 17 amino acids long. CDR3 bases: TGTGCCAGCAGCAGTACAGGGGGCGAAATGTTTAACTATGGCTACACCTTC. Its protein product is CASSSTGGEMFNYGYTF.